The entry below describes one T cell receptor beta chain. Its antigen is unidentified. The data derive from a study of cytomegalovirus exposure and HLA in healthy donors. Study outcomes and limitations: Most TCR sequences were uncommon, yet certain public TCRs appeared in many donors. Subsequent analysis found a tendency for first-cohort TCR clusters to co-occur within the 120 or so validation repertoires. Using the classifier, cytomegalovirus status was reportedly diagnosed with high specificity and sensitivity.

Trimming stripped 6 bases from V and 5 bases from J, with 22 bases between. Germline loops: CDR1 SEHNR, CDR2 FQNEAQ (reference sequence). The CDR3 covers 16 residues. The table came from immunoSEQ multiplex PCR; TCRdb's copy has only in-frame clones and leaves some out. The data contain 300,000 to 400,000 clones, roughly 88% of them singletons. Sequencing was done on a sample of PBMCs. The V and J genes are TRBV7-9 and TRBJ2-5, with D possibly being TRBD1 (6 bases). The receptor was derived from a man aged 30 to 45 in good health and CMV-seronegative. The DNA of the CDR3 is TGTGCCAGCAGACCACCGGGACAATCGATGTGGGAGACCCAGTACTTC. Its translation is CASRPPGQSMWETQYF.